The rows below give T cell receptor beta chains drawn from one sample of a study of blood T cell repertoires in COVID-19. Clones were sequenced by immunoSEQ multiplex PCR, and TCRdb holds only the in-frame ones, with some missing. The data contain about 72,000 clones, about nine tenths of them seen just once; the ten biggest clones take up roughly 11%. The sequenced sample consisted of peripheral blood. The receptor set was obtained from a man aged 70-80 years with active or convalescent COVID-19. Both conserved end residues are part of each CDR3. The order of the fields is D gene, clone size, J gene, V gene, CDR3 protein, CDR3 DNA. A D gene is named only where the DNA matches it firmly. Clone size is stated in some rows and not others, as once, few, many or a class when expanded.

- | - | TRBJ1-1 | TRBV5-4 | CASSVDSTEAFF | TGTGCCAGCAGCGTCGACAGCACTGAAGCTTTCTTT
- | once | TRBJ2-1 | TRBV4-2 | CASSQAGSSLYNEQFF | TGTGCCAGCAGCCAAGCCGGTTCGTCGCTTTACAATGAGCAGTTCTTC
- | - | TRBJ2-3 | TRBV5-1 | CASSLDARDTQYF | TGCGCCAGCAGCTTGGATGCGAGAGATACGCAGTATTTT
TRBD2 | - | TRBJ2-3 | TRBV2 | CASSVSGGRADTQYF | TGTGCCAGCAGTGTGTCAGGCGGGAGGGCCGATACGCAGTATTTT
TRBD1 | - | TRBJ2-7 | TRBV4-1 | CASSQPGQNSYEQYF | TGCGCCAGCAGCCAACCGGGACAGAATTCCTACGAGCAGTACTTC
- | - | TRBJ1-1 | TRBV6-4 | CASSDFVCVGVDTEAFF | TGTGCCAGCAGTGACTTCGTTTGTGTGGGCGTGGACACTGAAGCTTTCTTT
- | - | TRBJ2-2 | TRBV18 | CASSPPSGAGELFF | TGTGCCAGCTCACCACCGTCCGGGGCCGGGGAGCTGTTTTTT
- | - | TRBJ1-3 | TRBV5-8 | CASSLRTTLSSGNTIYF | TGTGCCAGCAGCCTGCGGACAACATTGTCCTCTGGAAACACCATATATTTT
- | - | TRBJ1-6 | TRBV28 | CASLTGYYNSPLHF | TGTGCCAGCCTGACAGGCTACTATAATTCACCCCTCCACTTT
TRBD1 | - | TRBJ1-5 | TRBV28 | CASSLPGQGTRPQHF | TGTGCCAGCAGTTTACCGGGACAGGGAACGAGGCCCCAGCATTTT
- | - | TRBJ1-4 | TRBV30 | CAWSVPQVREKLFF | TGTGCCTGGAGTGTACCACAGGTCCGGGAAAAACTGTTTTTT
- | - | TRBJ1-1 | TRBV5-8 | CASSFARTSEAFF | TGTGCCAGCAGCTTTGCCAGAACCTCTGAAGCTTTCTTT
- | - | TRBJ1-3 | TRBV9 | CASSVEGTSGNTIYF | TGTGCCAGCAGCGTAGAAGGGACATCTGGAAACACCATATATTTT
TRBD2 | - | TRBJ2-2 | TRBV5-1 | CASSLGLAGVTGELFF | TGCGCCAGCAGCTTAGGACTAGCGGGAGTAACCGGGGAGCTGTTTTTT
TRBD1 | - | TRBJ1-2 | TRBV19 | CASTPRDRGLSYGYTF | TGTGCCAGTACCCCTCGGGACAGGGGTTTAAGCTATGGCTACACCTTC
- | - | TRBJ2-5 | TRBV5-5 | CASSTSPGSQETQYF | TGTGCCAGCAGCACGAGTCCCGGGAGTCAAGAGACCCAGTACTTC
TRBD2 | - | TRBJ2-7 | TRBV9 | CASSVGASGSYEQYF | TGTGCCAGCAGCGTAGGGGCTAGCGGGAGCTACGAGCAGTACTTC
TRBD1 | once | TRBJ2-7 | TRBV7-2 | CASSSGQGTYEQYF | TGTGCCAGCAGCTCGGGACAGGGTACCTACGAGCAGTACTTC
TRBD1 | - | TRBJ2-5 | TRBV3-1/TRBV3-2 | CASSQRTGHLVPQYF | TGTGCCAGCAGCCAGAGGACAGGGCATTTAGTGCCCCAGTACTTC
- | - | TRBJ2-2 | TRBV18 | CASSPLQGSNTGELFF | TGTGCCAGCTCACCCCTACAGGGTTCGAACACCGGGGAGCTGTTTTTT
- | - | TRBJ1-4 | TRBV4-1 | CASSLQQGLNEKLFF | TGCGCCAGCAGCCTACAACAGGGTCTTAATGAAAAACTGTTTTTT
- | - | TRBJ2-1 | TRBV16 | CASSQLGERASYNEQFF | TGTGCCAGCAGCCAATTGGGTGAGAGGGCATCCTACAATGAGCAGTTCTTC
TRBD1 | - | TRBJ2-7 | TRBV20-1 | CSASSGGAREQYF | TGCAGTGCAAGTTCAGGGGGCGCACGGGAGCAGTACTTC
- | once | TRBJ2-7 | TRBV5-1 | CASSLGSSGLSYEQYF | TGCGCCAGCAGCTTGGGTTCCAGCGGGCTCTCCTACGAGCAGTACTTC
TRBD1 | - | TRBJ1-2 | TRBV5-1 | CASSGQGISYGYTF | TGCGCCAGCAGCGGACAGGGGATCAGCTATGGCTACACCTTC
TRBD2 | few | TRBJ2-1 | TRBV5-4 | CASSLDSGSSYNEQFF | TGTGCCAGCAGCTTGGATAGCGGGAGCTCCTACAATGAGCAGTTCTTC
TRBD1 | once | TRBJ2-2 | TRBV11-2 | CASSAGTGATTGELFF | TGTGCCAGCAGCGCGGGGACAGGGGCGACCACCGGGGAGCTGTTTTTT
TRBD1 | - | TRBJ1-5 | TRBV6-5 | CASRTGTGNQPQHF | TGTGCCAGCAGGACCGGGACAGGTAATCAGCCCCAGCATTTT
TRBD1 | - | TRBJ1-1 | TRBV25-1 | CASSDMGQGTVTEAFF | TGTGCCAGCAGTGATATGGGACAGGGGACGGTAACTGAAGCTTTCTTT
- | - | TRBJ1-1 | TRBV5-6 | CASSLRGTGTEAFF | TGTGCCAGCAGCTTGCGGGGGACGGGCACTGAAGCTTTCTTT
TRBD1 | - | TRBJ2-7 | TRBV28 | CASSRPGQGTEWQYF | TGTGCCAGCAGTCGACCAGGACAGGGAACGGAGTGGCAGTACTTC
TRBD2 | - | TRBJ2-1 | TRBV19 | CASRDPLAGVYNEQFF | TGTGCCAGTAGGGATCCACTAGCGGGAGTCTACAATGAGCAGTTCTTC
TRBD1 | once | TRBJ1-4 | TRBV2 | CASRELGQGGEKLFF | TGTGCCAGCAGGGAATTAGGGCAGGGGGGTGAAAAACTGTTTTTT
TRBD1 | few | TRBJ2-7 | TRBV5-1 | CASSLQGAPGEQYF | TGCGCCAGCAGCTTACAGGGGGCGCCGGGCGAGCAGTACTTC
- | - | TRBJ1-1 | TRBV12-1 | CASSFSGTGISEAFF | TGTGCCAGCAGCTTTAGCGGGACAGGGATCTCAGAAGCTTTCTTT
- | - | TRBJ1-6 | TRBV10-1 | CASRKGTPSSYNSPLHF | TGCGCCAGCAGAAAAGGGACACCGAGCTCCTATAATTCACCCCTCCACTTT
TRBD1 | - | TRBJ1-4 | TRBV6-5 | CASSRQGRDEKLFF | TGTGCCAGCAGTCGACAGGGGAGGGATGAAAAACTGTTTTTT
- | - | TRBJ1-2 | TRBV5-1 | CASSLDLAAVVYTF | TGCGCCAGCAGCTTGGATCTGGCGGCGGTTGTCTACACCTTC
- | - | TRBJ1-3 | TRBV6-5 | CASSQRDTAGNTIYF | TGTGCCAGCAGCCAACGGGACACCGCTGGAAACACCATATATTTT
TRBD2 | - | TRBJ2-1 | TRBV19 | CASRSLAGGPQFF | TGTGCCAGTAGATCACTAGCGGGAGGCCCCCAGTTCTTC
- | - | TRBJ2-1 | TRBV21-1 | CASSRRGQGGSYNEQFF | TGTGCCAGCAGTCGCAGGGGACAAGGGGGCTCCTACAATGAGCAGTTCTTC
TRBD1 | - | TRBJ2-3 | TRBV27 | CASSLGQGDLDTQYF | TGTGCCAGCAGTCTGGGACAGGGGGATTTAGATACGCAGTATTTT
- | - | TRBJ2-3 | TRBV4-2 | CASSQDDLSNFGRGDTQYF | TGTGCCAGCAGCCAAGACGATCTGTCTAATTTTGGGAGGGGGGATACGCAGTATTTT
TRBD1 | - | TRBJ2-7 | TRBV18 | CASSPVGTAPYEQYF | TGTGCCAGCTCACCGGTCGGGACAGCGCCTTACGAGCAGTACTTC
TRBD1 | once | TRBJ2-7 | TRBV6-5 | CASRTGTGGSYEQYF | TGTGCCAGCAGGACCGGGACAGGGGGGTCCTACGAGCAGTACTTC
- | - | TRBJ1-1 | TRBV5-8 | CASSLAGISNTEAFF | TGTGCCAGCAGCTTGGCCGGGATATCGAACACTGAAGCTTTCTTT
TRBD2 | many | TRBJ2-7 | TRBV9 | CASSPSGTYEQYF | TGTGCCAGCAGCCCTAGCGGAACCTACGAGCAGTACTTC
- | medium-sized | TRBJ2-3 | TRBV2 | CASSAVTRLISTDTQYF | TGTGCCAGCAGTGCCGTCACGAGGCTAATTAGCACAGATACGCAGTATTTT
TRBD2 | - | TRBJ2-7 | TRBV5-4 | CASSLVAGGNYEQYF | TGTGCCAGCAGCTTGGTCGCGGGAGGGAACTACGAGCAGTACTTC
- | few | TRBJ1-1 | TRBV7-9 | CASSSFSGLNTEAFF | TGTGCCAGCAGCTCCTTTTCAGGGTTAAACACTGAAGCTTTCTTT
TRBD1 | - | TRBJ2-7 | TRBV12-5 | CASGRDSPYEQYF | TGTGCTAGTGGTCGGGACAGTCCCTACGAGCAGTACTTC
- | once | TRBJ1-1 | TRBV19 | CASSIFGINTEAFF | TGTGCCAGTAGTATATTTGGCATAAACACTGAAGCTTTCTTT
TRBD2 | - | TRBJ2-1 | TRBV7-9 | CASSLVLAEYNEQFF | TGTGCCAGCAGCTTAGTACTAGCGGAATACAATGAGCAGTTCTTC